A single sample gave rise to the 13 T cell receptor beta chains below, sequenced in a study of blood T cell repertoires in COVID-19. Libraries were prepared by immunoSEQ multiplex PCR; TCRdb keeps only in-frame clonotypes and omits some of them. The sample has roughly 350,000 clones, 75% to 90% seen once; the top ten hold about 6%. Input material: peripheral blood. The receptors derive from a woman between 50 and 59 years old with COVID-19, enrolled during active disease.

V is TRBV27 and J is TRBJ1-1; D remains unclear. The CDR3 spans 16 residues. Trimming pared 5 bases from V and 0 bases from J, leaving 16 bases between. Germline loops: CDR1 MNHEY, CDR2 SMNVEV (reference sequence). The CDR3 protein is CASSITTTNMNTEAFF. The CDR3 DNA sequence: TGTGCCAGCAGTATAACAACGACAAACATGAACACTGAAGCTTTCTTT.

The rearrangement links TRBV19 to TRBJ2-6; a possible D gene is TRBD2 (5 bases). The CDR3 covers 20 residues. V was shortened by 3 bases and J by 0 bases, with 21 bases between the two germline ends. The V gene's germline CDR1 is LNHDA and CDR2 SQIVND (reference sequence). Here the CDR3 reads CASSILGLDLQDSGANVLTF. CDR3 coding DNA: TGTGCCAGTAGTATTCTCGGTCTGGACTTGCAAGACTCTGGGGCCAACGTCCTGACTTTC.

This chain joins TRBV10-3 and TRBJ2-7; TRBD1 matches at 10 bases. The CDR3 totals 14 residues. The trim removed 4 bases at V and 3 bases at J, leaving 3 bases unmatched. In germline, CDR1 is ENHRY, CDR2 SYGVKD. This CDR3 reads CAISGTGGHYEQYF. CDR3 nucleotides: TGTGCCATCAGTGGGACAGGGGGACACTACGAGCAGTACTTC.

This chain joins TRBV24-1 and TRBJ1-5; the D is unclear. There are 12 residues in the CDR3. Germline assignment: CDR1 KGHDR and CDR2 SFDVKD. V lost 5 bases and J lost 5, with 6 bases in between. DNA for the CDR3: TGTGCCACCAGTGGCGGGTATCAGCCCCAGCATTTT. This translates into CATSGGYQPQHF.

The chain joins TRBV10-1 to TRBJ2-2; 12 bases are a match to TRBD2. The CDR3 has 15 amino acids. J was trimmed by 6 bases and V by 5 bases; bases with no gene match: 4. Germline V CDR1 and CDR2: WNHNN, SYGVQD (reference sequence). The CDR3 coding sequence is TGCGCCAGCAGTACCCTAGCGGGAGGGGCCGGGGAGCTGTTTTTT. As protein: CASSTLAGGAGELFF.

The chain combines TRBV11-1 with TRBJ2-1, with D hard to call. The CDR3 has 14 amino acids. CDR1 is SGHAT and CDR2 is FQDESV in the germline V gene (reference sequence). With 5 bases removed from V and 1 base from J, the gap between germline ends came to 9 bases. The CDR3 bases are TGTGCCAGCAGCCAACACAGATCCTACAATGAGCAGTTCTTC. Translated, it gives CASSQHRSYNEQFF.

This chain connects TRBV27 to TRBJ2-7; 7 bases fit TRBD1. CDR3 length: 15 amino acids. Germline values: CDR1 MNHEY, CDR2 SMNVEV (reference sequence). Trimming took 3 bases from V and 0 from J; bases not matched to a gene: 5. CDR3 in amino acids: CASSLTGFSSYEQYF. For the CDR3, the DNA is TGTGCCAGCAGTTTGACAGGGTTTAGCTCCTACGAGCAGTACTTC.

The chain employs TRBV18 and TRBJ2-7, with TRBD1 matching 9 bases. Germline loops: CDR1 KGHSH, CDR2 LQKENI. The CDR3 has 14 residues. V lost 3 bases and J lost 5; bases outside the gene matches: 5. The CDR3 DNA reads TGTGCCAGCTCACCTCGGGACAGGGCCGACGAGCAGTACTTC. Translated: CASSPRDRADEQYF.

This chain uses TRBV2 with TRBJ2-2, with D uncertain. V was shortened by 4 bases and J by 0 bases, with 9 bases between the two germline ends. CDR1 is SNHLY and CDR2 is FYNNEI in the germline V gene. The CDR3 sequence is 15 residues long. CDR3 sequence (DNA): TGTGCCAGCAGTGGGGCTACCACGAACACCGGGGAGCTGTTTTTT. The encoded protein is CASSGATTNTGELFF.

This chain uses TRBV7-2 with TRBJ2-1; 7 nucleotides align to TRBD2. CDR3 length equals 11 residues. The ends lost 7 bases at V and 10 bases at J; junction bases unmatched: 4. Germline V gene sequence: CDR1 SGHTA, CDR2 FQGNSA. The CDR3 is CASTKGLEQFF. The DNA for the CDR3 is TGTGCCAGCACCAAGGGACTAGAGCAGTTCTTC.

In DNA, the CDR3 is TGTGCCAGCAGCTTCCAGGGTTACGAGCAGTACTTC. Translation: CASSFQGYEQYF. This chain links TRBV11-3 with TRBJ2-7; weak D call: TRBD1 (5 bases). The germline CDR1 and CDR2 sequences are SGHNT and YENEEA. There are 12 residues in the CDR3. V was trimmed by 3 bases and J by 4 bases, leaving 7 bases between them.

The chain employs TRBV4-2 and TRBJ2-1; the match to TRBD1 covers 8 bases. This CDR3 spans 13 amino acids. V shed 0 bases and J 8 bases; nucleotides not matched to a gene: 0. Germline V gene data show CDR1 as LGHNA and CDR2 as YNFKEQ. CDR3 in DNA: TGTGCCAGCAGCCAAGAGACAGGGGATGAGCAGTTCTTC. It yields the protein CASSQETGDEQFF.

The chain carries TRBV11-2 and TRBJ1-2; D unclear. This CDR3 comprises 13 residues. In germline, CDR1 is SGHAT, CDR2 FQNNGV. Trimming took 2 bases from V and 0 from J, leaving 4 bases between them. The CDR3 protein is CASSLQSNYGYTF. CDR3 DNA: TGTGCCAGCAGCTTACAGTCTAACTATGGCTACACCTTC. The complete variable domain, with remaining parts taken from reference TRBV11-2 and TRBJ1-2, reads EAGVAQSPRYKIIEKRQSVAFWCNPISGHATLYWYQQILGQGPKLLIQFQNNGVVDDSQLPKDRFSAERLKGVDSTLKIQPAKLEDSAVYLCASSLQSNYGYTFGSGTRLTVV.